This TCR beta chain was found in a study of CD8 T cells in Susac syndrome. Findings of the study overall: Detection of Susac-specific public clones gave 15 to 20 in total CD8+ repertoires and roughly 5 in CD8+ TEMRA repertoires. Maximal CD8+ clonal expansion in Susac was observed within TEMRA cells and among active patients.

Details on this clonotype: As yet, its antigen is unknown.

CDR3 size: 14 residues. CDR1 and CDR2 from the germline V gene are LGHNA and YNFKEQ. Trimming shortened V by 3 bases and J by 2 bases, and 10 bases separated the two germline ends. Reverse transcription of roughly 0.5 to 1 ug RNA was carried out with random hexamers. The CDR3 of TCR beta was amplified by immunoSEQ multiplex PCR across 54 Vbeta and 13 Jbeta. TCRdb redid the calling of the immunoSEQ multiplex PCR reads with MiXCR, one entry per CDR3 protein. Of more than 95,000 distinct CDR3 sequences in the sample, around 94% were seen once. The clonotype was recovered from a human donor with Susac syndrome. This chain uses TRBV4-2 with TRBJ1-1; D call uncertain. Sequenced sample: CD8+ T cells from PBMCs. The CDR3 sequence is CASSQSLTNTEAFF. The CDR3 region has the DNA TGTGCCAGCAGCCAGAGCCTGACTAACACTGAAGCTTTCTTT.